This TCR beta chain is from a study of blood T cells in healthy people across ages. General study points: Per million T cells, TCR beta diversity dropped about linearly as age rose.

Per the germline V gene, CDR1 is MDHEN and CDR2 is SYDVKM. This CDR3 is 16 amino acids long. Sample donors were healthy Caucasian individuals that came from Russia, aged about 6 to 95. About this clonotype itself: The antigen remains unidentified.

Then a second PCR, running about 7 to 11 cycles, was carried out with a sample-barcoded 5' primer and a J-beta primer mix. From the 5' RACE reads, TCRdb called clonotypes with MiXCR, one entry per CDR3 protein. The sample shows almost 800,000 distinct CDR3 sequences, 58% of them seen only once. The sequenced material came from blood. The V and J genes are TRBV28 and TRBJ2-5; the match to TRBD2 covers 13 bases. The assigned J gene may be wrong: the sequence end matches TRBJ2-7 better. The receptor's source is a man aged 30 to 39 in good health. CDR3 sequence (DNA): TGTGCCAGCAGTAAAGGGACTAGCGGGACCCCCTACGAGCAGTACTTC. It codes for CASSKGTSGTPYEQYF.